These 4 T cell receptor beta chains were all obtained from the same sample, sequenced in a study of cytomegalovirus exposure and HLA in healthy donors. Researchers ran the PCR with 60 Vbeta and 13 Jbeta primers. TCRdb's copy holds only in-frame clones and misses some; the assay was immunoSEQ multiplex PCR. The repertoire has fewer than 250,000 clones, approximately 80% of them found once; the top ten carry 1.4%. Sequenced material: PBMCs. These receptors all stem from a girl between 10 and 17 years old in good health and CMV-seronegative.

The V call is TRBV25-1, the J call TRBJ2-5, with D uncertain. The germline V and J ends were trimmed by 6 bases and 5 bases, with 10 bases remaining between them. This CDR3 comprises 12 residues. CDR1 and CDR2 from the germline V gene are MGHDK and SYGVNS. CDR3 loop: CASSHGIETQYF. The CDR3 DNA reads TGTGCCAGCAGCCACGGTATCGAGACCCAGTACTTC.

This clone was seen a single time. As DNA, the CDR3 is TGTGCCAGCACCGGGGGGCTAGCGGGAAGATACGAGCAGTACTTC. It codes for CASTGGLAGRYEQYF. V gene TRBV6-1 combines with J gene TRBJ2-5, with TRBD2 matching over 9 bases. The J call may not be correct, given that the DNA end is closer to TRBJ2-7. CDR3 length: 15 residues. In germline, CDR1 is MNHNS, CDR2 SASEGT.

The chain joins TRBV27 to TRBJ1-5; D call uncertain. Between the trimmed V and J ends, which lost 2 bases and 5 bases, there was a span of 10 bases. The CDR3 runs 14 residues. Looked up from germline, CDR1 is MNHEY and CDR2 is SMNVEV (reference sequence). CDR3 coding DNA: TGTGCCAGCAGTTTAATCTTCTCTGATCAGCCCCAGCATTTT. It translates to CASSLIFSDQPQHF.

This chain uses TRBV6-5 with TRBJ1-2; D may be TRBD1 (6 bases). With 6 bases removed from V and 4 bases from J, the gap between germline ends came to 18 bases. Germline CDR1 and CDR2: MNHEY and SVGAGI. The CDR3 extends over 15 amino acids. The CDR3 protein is CASRGWGQVGYGYTF. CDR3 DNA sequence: TGTGCCAGCAGGGGCTGGGGGCAGGTGGGCTATGGCTACACCTTC.